This T cell receptor (beta chain) comes out of a study of OX40 agonist ivuxolimab in advanced cancers. Background for the entire study: Ivuxolimab was an agonistic, fully human IgG2 monoclonal antibody directed against OX40 (CD134), a costimulatory receptor. Intravenous ivuxolimab was administered to patients every 2 weeks at six dose levels: 0.01, 0.1, 0.3, 1.5, 3 and 10 mg/kg. Of the roughly 52 patients in dose escalation, 19 had hepatocellular carcinoma, some 15 had melanoma, 9 had renal cell carcinoma and 9 had head and neck cancer. In the dose-escalation cohort, 65% to 85% of patients were male, and the mean age was approximately 60 years with a range of roughly 20 to 85. Prior anti-PD-1, anti-PD-L1 or anti-CTLA-4 therapy was permitted, and checkpoint inhibitors had been received by about 44% of dose-escalation patients. Partial responses occurred in three dose-escalation patients, of whom one had hepatocellular carcinoma and two had cutaneous melanoma. The purpose of peripheral TCRbeta sequencing was to test whether ivuxolimab changed TCR sequence diversity and led to clonal T-cell expansion. The monotherapy dose-escalation portion (N ≈ 56 patients) of the phase I ivuxolimab trial is reported in the paper.

The sample holds one count of this clone. The specificity of this receptor is unknown. The sample holds no much larger clone one base away, and base qualities are not on file. To sequence the TCRbeta CDR3 region, genomic DNA was isolated from the sorted cells. TCRbeta CDR3 regions were sequenced using the immunoSEQ Assay. TCRdb took this table from immuneACCESS and kept in-frame rearrangements with V and J called. Such tables lack part of the clones; where checked against another copy, unresolved V genes explain under half of the gap, and the rest is unexplained. The sample yields tens of thousands of clones; roughly four fifths were counted once. The ten biggest clones cover 25% to 35% of the sample. The trial excluded patients who had a history of autoimmune disease or who were on systemic immunosuppression. In every dose cohort, peripheral blood was drawn for TCR sequencing at baseline, cycle 4 day 1, and cycle 7 day 1. Samples were obtained from an open-label, multicenter, first-in-human phase I dose-escalation trial of ivuxolimab. Adults with locally advanced or metastatic melanoma, renal cell carcinoma, hepatocellular carcinoma or head and neck squamous cell carcinoma were enrolled in the trial. Before TCR sequencing, CD4+ T cells and CD8+ T cells were sorted from peripheral blood as separate populations.

Clipping removes 2 bases from V and 6 bases from J, with 7 as the unmatched junction base count. The CDR3, cysteine through phenylalanine, is 15 amino acids long. CDR3 DNA is the only sequence kept; it has 45 bases, read in frame from the first base. The CDR1 and CDR2 encoded by the germline V gene are SGHDT and YYEEEE. The research as a whole found: At doses from 0.1 to 3.0 mg/kg, clonal expansion was seen in both CD4+ and CD8+ blood T cells between baseline and week 6. In the 0.1-3.0 mg/kg groups, partial responders were among the patients with the lowest normalized peripheral clonal expansion, particularly in CD8+ T cells. After ivuxolimab, expanded clones were on average more numerous among CD8+ T cells than among CD4+ T cells. The antigen specificity of the peripheral T cells that underwent clonal expansion was not determined. Low levels of normalized T-cell clonal expansion were also seen in some nonresponding patients.

The TCR was taken from an adult with an advanced solid tumor such as melanoma, head and neck, liver or kidney cancer. This specimen was CD4+ or CD8+ T cells sorted from blood, taken in a trial of the OX40 agonist ivuxolimab. The chain was built from TRBV5-6 and TRBJ1-5, and 8 junction bases match TRBD1. The CDR3: CASSFGTGGSQPQHF. The DNA sequence is TGTGCCAGCAGCTTCGGAACAGGGGGAAGTCAGCCCCAGCATTTT.